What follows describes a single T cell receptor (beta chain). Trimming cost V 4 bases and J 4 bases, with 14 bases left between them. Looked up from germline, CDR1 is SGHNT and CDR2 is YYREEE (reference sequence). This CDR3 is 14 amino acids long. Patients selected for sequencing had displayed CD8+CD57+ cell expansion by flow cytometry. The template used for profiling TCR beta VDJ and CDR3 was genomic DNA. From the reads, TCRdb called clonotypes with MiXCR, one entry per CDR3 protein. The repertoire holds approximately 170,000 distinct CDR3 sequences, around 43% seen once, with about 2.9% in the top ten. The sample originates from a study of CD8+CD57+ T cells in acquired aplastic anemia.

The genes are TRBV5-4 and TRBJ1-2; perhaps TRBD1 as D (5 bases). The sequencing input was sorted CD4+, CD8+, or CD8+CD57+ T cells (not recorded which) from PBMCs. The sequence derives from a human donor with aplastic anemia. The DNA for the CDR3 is TGTGCCAGCAGCGAACTGGACACACTCTATGGCTACACCTTC. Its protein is CASSELDTLYGYTF.